This T cell receptor (beta chain) comes out of a study of T-cell memory formation after mild COVID-19. Study as a whole: TCR clusters mostly belonged to single donors.

MiXCR, run by TCRdb on the 5' RACE reads, gives a single entry per CDR3 protein. The sample holds 85,000 to 120,000 distinct CDR3 sequences, 17% seen once. Study results and limitations: Some clones that responded were present in memory (sampled pre-infection), which suggests cross-reactive memory joined. The CD4+ clones that contracted clustered mainly within CM and EM, and the CD8+ clones concentrated in EMRA.

The table lists this clonotype with many counts. No antigen is known for it. Germline CDR1 reads SGHVS; CDR2 reads FNYEAQ. J gave up 5 bases and V 4 bases, and 4 bases lay outside the gene matches. There are 14 residues in the CDR3. This sequence originates from an adult woman who had mild COVID-19 (a few samples of this study predate the infection). Cell type and time point are not known. Sequenced input: PBMCs or a T cell subset sorted from them (not recorded which). The V call is TRBV7-6, the J call TRBJ1-1; 10 bases fit TRBD1. The CDR3 sequence is CASSWGTGVTEAFF. CDR3 sequence (DNA): TGTGCCAGCAGCTGGGGGACAGGGGTAACTGAAGCTTTCTTT. The full variable domain, its missing parts supplied by reference TRBV7-6 and TRBJ1-1, is GAGVSQSPRYKVTKRGQDVALRCDPISGHVSLYWYRQALGQGPEFLTYFNYEAQQDKSGLPNDRFSAERPEGSISTLTIQRTEQRDSAMYRCASSWGTGVTEAFFGQGTRLTVV.